This record looks at one TCR beta chain sequence and its context. Its antigen remains unidentified. A v3.0 immunoSEQ assay was performed at survey level. Repertoires were generated with immunoSEQ multiplex PCR, while TCRdb's copy carries only in-frame clones and drops some. This sample has around 30,000 clones, with 85% found just once. This entry is derived from a study of long-term antiretroviral therapy in people with HIV. The study's findings and limits: Once patients were on ART, diversity went higher but still fell short of transplant donor controls. Blood dating 2004 to 2017 may reflect older ART regimens.

Trimming removed 1 base at V and 4 bases at J, with 16 bases between. The CDR3 totals 16 residues. CDR1 and CDR2 from the germline V gene are LNHDA and SQIVND (reference sequence). Researchers secured at least one pre-ART and at least two post-ART PBMC samples from each donor. The gene calls are TRBV19 and TRBJ1-2; D is unresolved. The sample was unsorted PBMCs, taken 2.3 years after starting antiretroviral therapy. This clonotype was sampled from a middle-aged man with HIV. For the CDR3, the DNA is TGTGCCAGTAGTATAGCCACAGACCAAGCTTCCTATGGCTACACCTTC. Protein product: CASSIATDQASYGYTF.